This T cell receptor beta chain appears in the sequencing data of a study of identical twins. Unique molecular identifiers were in the cDNA, with template-switch universal primer binding. TCRdb reprocessed the 5' RACE reads via MiXCR and lists one record per CDR3 protein. The data show about 250,000 distinct CDR3 sequences, roughly 7.5% seen once. Healthy Caucasians provided all donations. V was clipped by 3 bases and J by 5 bases, with 8 bases between them. The CDR3 extends over 13 amino acids. The sample was also reused in another study, on yellow fever vaccine responses in identical twins. That paper adds: Twins reportedly appeared to share part of their vaccine T cell response while keeping part individual.

The sample consisted of CD8+ T cells sorted from blood. The V call is TRBV12-3 or TRBV12-4, the J call TRBJ2-1; no clear D gene. The receptor was isolated from a woman under 30 in good health. The CDR3 protein is CASSFVVNNEQFF. The DNA of the CDR3 is TGTGCCAGCAGTTTTGTCGTTAACAATGAGCAGTTCTTC.